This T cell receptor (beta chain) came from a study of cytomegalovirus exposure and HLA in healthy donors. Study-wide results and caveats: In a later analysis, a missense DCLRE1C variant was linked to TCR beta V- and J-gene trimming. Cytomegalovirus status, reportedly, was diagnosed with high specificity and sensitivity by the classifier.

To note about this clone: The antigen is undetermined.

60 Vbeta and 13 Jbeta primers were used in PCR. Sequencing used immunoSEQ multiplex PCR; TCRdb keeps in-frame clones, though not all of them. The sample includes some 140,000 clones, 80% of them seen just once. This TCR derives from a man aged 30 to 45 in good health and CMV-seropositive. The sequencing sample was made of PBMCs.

The CDR3 region has the DNA TGTGCCAGCAGCTTGAGTAATACGCGGAGCACAGATACGCAGTATTTT. This translates into CASSLSNTRSTDTQYF. The chain is built from TRBV5-4 and TRBJ2-3, with D unresolved. The CDR3 is 16 residues long. Germline CDR1 and CDR2: SGHNT and YYREEE (reference sequence). The V end lost 1 base, the J end lost 0 bases, and 12 bases lay between the germline ends.